This entry is about one T cell receptor (beta chain). The sample holds one count of this clone. The antigen it binds to is not known. No base quality information exists; no much larger clone differs at one position. Reading the germline V gene (reference sequence) gives CDR1 LNHDA and CDR2 SQIVND. The trim is 5 bases for V and 3 bases for J, with a gap of 10 bases between the germline ends. CDR3 length: 13 amino acids, cysteine to phenylalanine. Only the CDR3 DNA stays, 39 bases, in frame from base 1. This sample is part of a study of PD-1 blockade in classical Hodgkin lymphoma (dated by TCRdb to 2018 to 2020). Background for the entire study: Nivolumab dosing was 3 mg/kg intravenously every 2 weeks, continuing until either disease progression or unacceptable toxicity. A peripheral blood immune signature of response to PD-1 blockade in classical Hodgkin lymphoma was defined using TCR beta sequencing and CyTOF.

Overall results and qualifications from the work: Lower diversity was seen in patients whose nivolumab began less than 1 year after ASCT, and these patients were left out of later analyses so that immune reconstitution would not confound the results. CD4+ but not CD8+ TCR diversity rose significantly by C4D1 (p=0.0027 vs p=0.16), most apparent in complete responders (p=0.02). The study was restricted to a single clinical trial cohort, and the causes of repertoire differences, possibly disease activity or prior therapy, were left undefined. Baseline TCR diversity was reported as lower in newly diagnosed patients than in healthy donors, and lower still in relapsed/refractory patients. Baseline diversity similar to that of newly diagnosed patients was observed in trial patients achieving complete response, whereas significantly lower diversity was observed in partial responders and progressors.

The Qiagen DNeasy kit was used to extract genomic DNA from unsorted PBMCs and from the negatively selected CD4+ and CD8+ fractions. TCR beta CDR3 regions were amplified by immunoSEQ multiplex PCR using primers annealing to V and J segments. Amplification bias was minimized using a synthetic immune receptor repertoire, and residual bias was removed computationally after sequencing. From the authors' description of their analysis: Repertoire diversity was quantified as the Shannon entropy index using custom Python scripts. Unsorted, CD4+ and CD8+ repertoires were analyzed separately, except in combined analyses where CD4+ and CD8+ sequences were merged in silico. Clonal expansion was defined as at least a 2-fold frequency increase after treatment relative to C1D1, with a pseudocount of 0.5 for undetected baseline clones. Singleton clones were defined as clones with 0 or 1 copy at C1D1, and non-singleton clones were defined as clones with 2 or more copies. By matching protein sequences in sorted samples from the same patient, clones expanded in unsorted samples were annotated as CD4+, CD8+ or unknown. Wilcoxon tests on paired samples were used to test changes in diversity from C1D1 to C4D1. Drawn from immuneACCESS, this table holds only the in-frame rearrangements with V and J called that TCRdb kept. Clones are partly lost; checked studies trace under half to an unresolved V gene and leave the rest unexplained. The V and J calls and clone size were taken over from that table, and D and trimming were inferred from the DNA. The sample table contains around 60,000 clones; only one count was recorded for about 90% of them. Together, the top ten hold 9% to 12% of the sample.

What this sample's time point label stands for: cycle 4 day 1 (C4D1), after five to seven weeks of nivolumab. Relapse after autologous stem cell transplantation had occurred in all trial patients, and cohorts A, B and C were distinguished by prior brentuximab vedotin exposure. The trial cohort comprised 60 or so patients with relapsed/refractory classical Hodgkin lymphoma whose best overall responses were complete response, partial response or progressive disease. In the multi-cohort phase II CheckMate 205 trial, trial patients received single-agent nivolumab. An independent review committee assessed best overall response using the 2007 International Working Group response criteria. Trial PBMCs were obtained immediately prior to nivolumab initiation (C1D1) and on therapy at cycle 2 day 1 and cycle 4 day 1. Peripheral blood was collected in 8 mL Vacutainer Cell Preparation Tubes, from which PBMCs were isolated by centrifugation and then cryopreserved.

The sequence joins TRBV19 to TRBJ1-1; 5 matching bases give a weak D call of TRBD1. The source was peripheral blood mononuclear cells (PBMCs), collected before the fourth cycle of nivolumab. This receptor was obtained from a human donor with classical Hodgkin lymphoma. Here the CDR3 is given as CASSFLTDTEAFF. The nucleotide sequence reads as follows: TGTGCCAGTAGTTTCCTGACAGACACTGAAGCTTTCTTT.